This T cell receptor beta chain comes out of a study of blood T cell repertoires in COVID-19 (dated by TCRdb to 2018 to 2021). With respect to the entire study: Collaborator samples came from the United States, Italy and Spain and covered acute and convalescent phases of COVID-19. The repertoires were made available in a free public database intended to serve as a resource for research on the immune response to SARS-CoV-2. The dataset comprised deeply sampled blood TCRbeta repertoires from subjects exposed to, actively infected with, or recovered from COVID-19. The samples were drawn from the first 160 participants of the ongoing ImmuneRACE study and from over a thousand subjects provided by 6 global collaborators. Sample metadata almost always included a de-identified subject ID, COVID-19 status, age in years and sex. Where HLA class I and class II types were available, the types were taken from metadata supplied by the sample provider, not from assay-based typing. The material from the prospective study consisted of cDNA or gDNA derived from T cells, B-cell-depleted T cells, or PBMCs. Study-level results and caveats: The quantity of clinical and demographic metadata differed by source and by participant and was supplied without curation.

Each collaborating institution followed its own protocols to collect whole blood in K2EDTA tubes. For TCRbeta analysis, collaborators shipped samples in one of three forms: frozen whole blood, isolated PBMCs, or DNA extracted from either of those sample types. Including cysteine and phenylalanine, the CDR3 has 13 amino acids. Left in the record is the CDR3 DNA by itself, 39 bases read in frame from the first base. The germline V gene yields SGHRS for CDR1 and YFSETQ for CDR2. V loses 2 bases at its end and J loses 2 bases; junction bases beyond the gene matches: 0. Notes on this clone: No antigen is known for it. No base quality values were provided; no much bigger clone lies one nucleotide off.

The immunoSEQ Assay, a bias-controlled multiplex PCR, was used to amplify TCRbeta CDR3 regions from genomic DNA. The source study handled its data this way. The number of nucleated cells in each sample was estimated by amplification of reference gene primers within the assay. To quantify the absolute abundance of each unique TCRbeta CDR3 rearrangement, sequence reads were collapsed and filtered. For each sample, productive Simpson clonality was calculated as the square root of Simpson's diversity index over productive rearrangements. The source is immuneACCESS, and TCRdb retained only in-frame sequences with V and J called. Part of the clones is not carried over; for the studies checked, unresolved V genes explain less than half of this, and the remainder is unexplained. V, J and clone size were drawn from that table, and D and trimming were deduced from the DNA. This sample comprises 200,000 to 300,000 clones, 75% to 90% of them detected only once. The top ten constitute 12% of the sample.

The specimen was peripheral blood. This sequence originates from a woman between 55 and 75 years old with active or convalescent COVID-19. The rearrangement joined TRBV5-1 to TRBJ2-5; TRBD2 fits 7 bases in the junction. The DNA sequence is as follows: TGCGCCAGCAGCTTCGGGGGGCAAGAGACCCAGTACTTC. This sequence encodes CASSFGGQETQYF.